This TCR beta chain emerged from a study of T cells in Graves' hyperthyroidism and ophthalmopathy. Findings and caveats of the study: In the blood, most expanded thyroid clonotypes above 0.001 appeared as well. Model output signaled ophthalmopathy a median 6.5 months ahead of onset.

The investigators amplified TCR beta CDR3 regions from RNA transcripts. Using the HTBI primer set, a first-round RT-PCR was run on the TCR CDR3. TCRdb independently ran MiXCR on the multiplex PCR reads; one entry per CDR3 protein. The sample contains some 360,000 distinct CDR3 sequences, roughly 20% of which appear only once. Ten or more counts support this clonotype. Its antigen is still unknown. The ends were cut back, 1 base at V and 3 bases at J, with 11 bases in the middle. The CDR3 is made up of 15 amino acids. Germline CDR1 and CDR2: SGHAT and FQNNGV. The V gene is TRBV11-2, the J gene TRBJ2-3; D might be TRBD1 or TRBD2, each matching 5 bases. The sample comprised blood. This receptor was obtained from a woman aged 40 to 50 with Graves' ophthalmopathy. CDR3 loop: CASSLGGEQTDTQYF. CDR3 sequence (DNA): TGTGCCAGCAGCTTAGGAGGGGAACAAACAGATACGCAGTATTTT.